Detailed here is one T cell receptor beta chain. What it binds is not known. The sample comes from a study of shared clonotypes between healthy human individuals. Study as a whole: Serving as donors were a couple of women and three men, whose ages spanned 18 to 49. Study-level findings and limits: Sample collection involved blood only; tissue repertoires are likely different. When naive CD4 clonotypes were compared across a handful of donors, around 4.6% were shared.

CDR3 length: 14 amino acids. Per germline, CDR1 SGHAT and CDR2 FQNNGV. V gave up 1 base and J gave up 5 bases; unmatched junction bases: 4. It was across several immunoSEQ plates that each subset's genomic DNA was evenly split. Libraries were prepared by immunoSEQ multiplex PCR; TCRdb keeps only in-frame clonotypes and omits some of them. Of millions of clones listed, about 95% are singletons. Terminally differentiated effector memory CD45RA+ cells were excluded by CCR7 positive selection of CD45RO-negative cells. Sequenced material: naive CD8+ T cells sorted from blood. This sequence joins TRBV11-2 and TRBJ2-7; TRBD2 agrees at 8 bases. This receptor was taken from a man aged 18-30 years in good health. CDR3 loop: CASSLVSGSHEQYF. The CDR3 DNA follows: TGTGCCAGCAGCTTAGTGAGCGGGAGCCACGAGCAGTACTTC. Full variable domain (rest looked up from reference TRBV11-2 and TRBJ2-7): EAGVAQSPRYKIIEKRQSVAFWCNPISGHATLYWYQQILGQGPKLLIQFQNNGVVDDSQLPKDRFSAERLKGVDSTLKIQPAKLEDSAVYLCASSLVSGSHEQYFGPGTRLTVT.